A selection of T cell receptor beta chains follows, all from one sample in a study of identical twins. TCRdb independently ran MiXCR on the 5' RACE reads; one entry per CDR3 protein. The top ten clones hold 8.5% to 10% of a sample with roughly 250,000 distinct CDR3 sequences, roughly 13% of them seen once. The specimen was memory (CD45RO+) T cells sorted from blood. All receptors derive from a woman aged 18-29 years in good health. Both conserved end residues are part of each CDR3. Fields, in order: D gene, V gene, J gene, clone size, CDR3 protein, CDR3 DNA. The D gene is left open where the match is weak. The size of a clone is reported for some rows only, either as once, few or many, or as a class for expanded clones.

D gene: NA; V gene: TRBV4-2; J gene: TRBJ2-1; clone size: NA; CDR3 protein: CASSQDLRDSQFF; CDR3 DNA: TGTGCCAGCAGCCAAGATCTGAGAGACTCCCAGTTCTTC
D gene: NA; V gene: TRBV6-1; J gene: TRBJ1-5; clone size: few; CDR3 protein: CASSERGWGQPQHF; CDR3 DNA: TGTGCCAGCAGTGAAAGGGGATGGGGTCAGCCCCAGCATTTT
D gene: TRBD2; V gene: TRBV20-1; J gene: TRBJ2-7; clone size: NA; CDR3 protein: CSARKLAGESYEQYF; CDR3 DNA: TGCAGTGCTAGAAAACTAGCGGGAGAATCCTACGAGCAGTACTTC
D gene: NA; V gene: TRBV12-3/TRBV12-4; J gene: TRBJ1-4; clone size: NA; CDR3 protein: CASSPGWGAAALFF; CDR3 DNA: TGTGCCAGCAGCCCCGGCTGGGGCGCAGCCGCACTGTTTTTT
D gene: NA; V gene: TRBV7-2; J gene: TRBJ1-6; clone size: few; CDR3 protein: CASSLTDYNSPLHF; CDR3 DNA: TGTGCCAGCAGCTTAACCGACTATAATTCACCCCTCCACTTT
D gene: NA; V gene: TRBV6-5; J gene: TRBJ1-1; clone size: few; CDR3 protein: CASNALSTEAFF; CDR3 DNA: TGTGCCAGCAATGCTCTGAGCACTGAAGCTTTCTTT
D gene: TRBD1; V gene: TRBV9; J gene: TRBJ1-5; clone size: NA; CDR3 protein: CASSEGDRGQPQHF; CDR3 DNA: TGTGCCAGCAGCGAAGGGGACAGGGGTCAGCCCCAGCATTTT
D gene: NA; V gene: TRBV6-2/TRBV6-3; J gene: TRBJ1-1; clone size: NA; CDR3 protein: CASSVQGAYTEAFF; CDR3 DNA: TGTGCCAGCAGCGTACAGGGTGCCTACACTGAAGCTTTCTTT
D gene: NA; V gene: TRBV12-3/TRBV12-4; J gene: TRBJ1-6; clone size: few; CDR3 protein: CASRGRGSYNSPLHF; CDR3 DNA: TGTGCTAGCAGGGGCAGGGGCTCCTATAATTCACCCCTCCACTTT
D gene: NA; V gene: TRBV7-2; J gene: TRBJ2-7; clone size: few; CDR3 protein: CASSLAAGGSSYEQYF; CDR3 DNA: TGTGCCAGCAGCTTGGCAGCGGGTGGGAGCTCCTACGAGCAGTACTTC
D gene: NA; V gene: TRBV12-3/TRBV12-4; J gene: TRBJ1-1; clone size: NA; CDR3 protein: CASTHLHTEAFF; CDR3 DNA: TGTGCCAGCACTCACCTCCACACGGAAGCTTTCTTT
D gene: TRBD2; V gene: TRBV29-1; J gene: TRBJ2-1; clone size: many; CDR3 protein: CSVSGTSFAEQFF; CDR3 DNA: TGCAGCGTGTCCGGGACTAGTTTCGCTGAGCAGTTCTTC
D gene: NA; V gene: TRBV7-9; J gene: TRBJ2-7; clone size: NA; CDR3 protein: CASSPTTATEQYF; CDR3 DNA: TGTGCCAGCAGCCCTACGACCGCGACGGAGCAGTACTTC
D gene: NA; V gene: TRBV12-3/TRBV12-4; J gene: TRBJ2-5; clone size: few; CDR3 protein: CASSSDRTQYF; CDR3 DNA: TGTGCCAGCAGTTCGGACAGAACCCAGTACTTC
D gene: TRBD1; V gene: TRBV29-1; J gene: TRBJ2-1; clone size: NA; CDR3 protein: CSVDGTGPYNEQFF; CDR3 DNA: TGCAGCGTCGACGGGACAGGACCTTACAATGAGCAGTTCTTC
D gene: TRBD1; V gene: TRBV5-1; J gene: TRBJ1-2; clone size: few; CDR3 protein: CASSLAGTGGDYTF; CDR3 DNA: TGCGCCAGCAGCTTGGCCGGGACAGGGGGCGACTACACCTTC
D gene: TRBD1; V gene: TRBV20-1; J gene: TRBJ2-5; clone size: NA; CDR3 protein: CSANRDRAAQYF; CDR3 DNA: TGCAGTGCTAACCGGGACAGGGCGGCCCAGTACTTC
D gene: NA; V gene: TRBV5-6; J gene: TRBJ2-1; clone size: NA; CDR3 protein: CASSVPTGFEQFF; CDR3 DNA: TGTGCCAGCAGCGTCCCGACAGGTTTTGAGCAGTTCTTC
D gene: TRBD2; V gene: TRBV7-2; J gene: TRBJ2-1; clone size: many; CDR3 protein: CASSSLGLAGGGEQFF; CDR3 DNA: TGTGCCAGCAGCTCCCTAGGACTAGCGGGAGGAGGTGAGCAGTTCTTC
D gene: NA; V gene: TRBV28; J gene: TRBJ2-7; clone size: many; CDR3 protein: CASSLGGVSSYEQYF; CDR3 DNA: TGTGCCAGCAGTTTAGGCGGGGTGAGCTCCTACGAGCAGTACTTC
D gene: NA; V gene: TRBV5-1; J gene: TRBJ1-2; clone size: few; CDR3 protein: CASSYTGEGYGYTF; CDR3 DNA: TGCGCCAGCAGCTATACCGGGGAGGGCTATGGCTACACCTTC
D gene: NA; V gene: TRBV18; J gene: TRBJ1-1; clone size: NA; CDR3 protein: CASSLYSGANTEAFF; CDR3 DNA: TGTGCCAGCTCCCTCTACTCGGGGGCCAACACTGAAGCTTTCTTT
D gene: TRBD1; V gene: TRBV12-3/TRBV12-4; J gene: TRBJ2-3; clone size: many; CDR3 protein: CASSSGQGRHTQYF; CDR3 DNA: TGTGCCAGCAGTTCCGGACAGGGAAGACATACGCAGTATTTT
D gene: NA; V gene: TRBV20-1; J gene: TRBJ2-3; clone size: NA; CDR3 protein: CSATRDSRTSDTQYF; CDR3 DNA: TGCAGTGCTACGCGGGACTCCCGGACGTCAGATACGCAGTATTTT
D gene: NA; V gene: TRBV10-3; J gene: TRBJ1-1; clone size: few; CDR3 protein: CATPPDREAFF; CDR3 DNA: TGTGCCACCCCCCCCGACAGAGAAGCTTTCTTT
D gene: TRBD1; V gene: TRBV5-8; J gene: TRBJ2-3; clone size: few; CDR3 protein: CASSRGLRDTQYF; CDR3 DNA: TGTGCCAGCAGCAGGGGGCTTAGAGATACGCAGTATTTT
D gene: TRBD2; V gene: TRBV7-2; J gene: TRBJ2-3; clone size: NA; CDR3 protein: CASVVRGYTDTQYF; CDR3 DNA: TGTGCCAGCGTTGTGCGGGGGTACACAGATACGCAGTATTTT
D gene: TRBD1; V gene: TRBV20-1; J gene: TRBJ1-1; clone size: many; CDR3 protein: CSARDAPDRENTEAFF; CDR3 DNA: TGCAGTGCTAGAGATGCCCCGGACAGGGAGAACACTGAAGCTTTCTTT
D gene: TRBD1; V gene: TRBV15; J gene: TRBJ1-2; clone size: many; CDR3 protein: CATSRQGADGYTF; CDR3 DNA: TGTGCCACCAGCAGACAGGGGGCCGATGGCTACACCTTC
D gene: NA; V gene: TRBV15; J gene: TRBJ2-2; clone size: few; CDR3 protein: CATSSLFFGSKRLNTGELFF; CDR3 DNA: TGTGCCACCAGCAGCCTCTTCTTTGGGTCCAAGCGGCTGAACACCGGGGAGCTGTTTTTT
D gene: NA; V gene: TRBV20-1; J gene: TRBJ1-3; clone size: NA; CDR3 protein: CIGSSGNTIYF; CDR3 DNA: TGCATTGGCTCCTCTGGAAACACCATATATTTT
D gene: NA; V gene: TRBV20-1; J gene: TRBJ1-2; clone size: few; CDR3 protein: CSAKGNGYTF; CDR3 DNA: TGCAGTGCTAAAGGGAATGGCTACACCTTC
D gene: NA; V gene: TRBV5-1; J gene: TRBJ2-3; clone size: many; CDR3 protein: CASSLISGTTDTQYF; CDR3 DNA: TGCGCCAGCAGCTTGATCTCGGGAACCACAGATACGCAGTATTTT
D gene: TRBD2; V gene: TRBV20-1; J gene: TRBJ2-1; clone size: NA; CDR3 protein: CSARGTSGDSEQFF; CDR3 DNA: TGCAGTGCTAGAGGGACTAGCGGGGATAGTGAGCAGTTCTTC
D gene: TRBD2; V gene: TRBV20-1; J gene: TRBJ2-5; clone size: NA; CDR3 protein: CSALAGRGETQYF; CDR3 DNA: TGCAGTGCTTTAGCGGGACGGGGTGAGACCCAGTACTTC
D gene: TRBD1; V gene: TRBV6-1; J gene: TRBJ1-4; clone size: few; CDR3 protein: CASSGWTGANEKLFF; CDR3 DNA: TGTGCCAGCAGTGGCTGGACAGGGGCAAATGAAAAACTGTTTTTT
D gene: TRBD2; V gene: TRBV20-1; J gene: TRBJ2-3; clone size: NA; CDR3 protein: CSALGLAGENTRWGTQYF; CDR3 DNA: TGCAGTGCTCTAGGACTAGCGGGGGAAAATACCCGGTGGGGTACGCAGTATTTT
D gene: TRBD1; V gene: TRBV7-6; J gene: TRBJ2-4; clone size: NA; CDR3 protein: CASSLGLQGSEGIQYF; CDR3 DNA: TGTGCCAGCAGCTTAGGGCTACAGGGGTCCGAGGGGATTCAGTACTTC
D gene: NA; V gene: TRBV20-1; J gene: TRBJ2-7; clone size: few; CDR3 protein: CSASNPGTTYEQYF; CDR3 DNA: TGCAGTGCTTCAAACCCCGGGACAACCTACGAGCAGTACTTC
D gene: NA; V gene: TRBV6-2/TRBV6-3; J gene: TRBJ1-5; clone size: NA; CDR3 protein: CASSPGQPQHF; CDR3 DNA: TGTGCCAGCAGCCCGGGTCAGCCCCAGCATTTT
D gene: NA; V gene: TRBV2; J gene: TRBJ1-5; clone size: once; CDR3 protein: CASNTRQGGESNQPQHF; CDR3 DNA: TGTGCCAGCAATACCCGCCAAGGAGGAGAAAGCAATCAGCCCCAGCATTTT
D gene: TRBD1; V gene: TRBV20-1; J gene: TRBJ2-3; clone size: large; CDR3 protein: CSAQGQGPDTQYF; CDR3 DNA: TGCAGTGCCCAGGGACAGGGCCCAGATACGCAGTATTTT
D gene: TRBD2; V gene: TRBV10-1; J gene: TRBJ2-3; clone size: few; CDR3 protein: CASSDGLAGADTQYF; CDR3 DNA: TGCGCCAGCAGTGATGGCCTAGCGGGAGCCGATACGCAGTATTTT
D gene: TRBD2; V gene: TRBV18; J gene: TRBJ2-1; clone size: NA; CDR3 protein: CASSPPSPFPGGSYNEQFF; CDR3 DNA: TGTGCCAGCTCACCACCCTCTCCTTTTCCGGGGGGCTCCTACAATGAGCAGTTCTTC